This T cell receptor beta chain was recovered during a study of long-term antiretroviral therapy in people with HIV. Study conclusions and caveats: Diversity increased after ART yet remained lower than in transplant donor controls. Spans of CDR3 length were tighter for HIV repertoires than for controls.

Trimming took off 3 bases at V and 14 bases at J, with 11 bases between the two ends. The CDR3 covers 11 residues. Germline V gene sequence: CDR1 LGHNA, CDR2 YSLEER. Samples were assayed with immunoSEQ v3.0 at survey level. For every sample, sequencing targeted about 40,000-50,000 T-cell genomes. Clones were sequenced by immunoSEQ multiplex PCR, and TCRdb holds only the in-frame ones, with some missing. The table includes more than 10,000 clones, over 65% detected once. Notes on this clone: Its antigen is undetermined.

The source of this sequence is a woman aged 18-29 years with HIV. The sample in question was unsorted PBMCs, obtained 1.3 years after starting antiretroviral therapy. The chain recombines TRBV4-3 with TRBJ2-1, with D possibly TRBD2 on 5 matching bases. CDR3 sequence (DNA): TGCGCCAGCAGCCATAATAGCGTTAAGTTCTTC. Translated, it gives CASSHNSVKFF.